This T cell receptor beta chain is from a study of chemoradiotherapy in HPV16-positive cancers. Study details: Candidate HPV-specific clones and shared TCR motifs came from a couple of HPV16-positive patients.

On this clone itself: The antigen remains undetermined.

CDR1 is LNHDA, CDR2 SQIVND, per germline (reference sequence). Deletions cut 10 bases from V and 8 bases from J, with 20 bases between. This CDR3 spans 14 amino acids. Generated by immunoSEQ multiplex PCR, the TCRdb table keeps only in-frame clones and is missing some. The sample carries 3,000 or so clones, roughly 90% recorded once. Study-wide results and caveats: For HPV16-positive patients, expanding HPV-responsive T cells associated with longer recurrence-free survival.

The clonotype originates from a human donor with HPV-associated anogenital cancer. The chain combines TRBV19 with TRBJ2-2; D is possibly TRBD2 (6 bases). The sample here was tumor tissue, taken from a patient who underwent chemoradiotherapy. CDR3 nucleotides: TGTGCCACTAGACCCGGGGCTAGCGTTGGGGAGCTGTTTTTT. Translated: CATRPGASVGELFF. The full variable domain, its missing parts supplied by reference TRBV19 and TRBJ2-2, is DGGITQSPKYLFRKEGQNVTLSCEQNLNHDAMYWYRQDPGQGLRLIYYSQIVNDFQKGDIAEGYSVSREKKESFPLTVTSAQKNPTAFYLCATRPGASVGELFFGEGSRLTVL.